A selection of T cell receptor beta chains follows, all from one sample in a study of identical twins. TCRdb re-called the 5' RACE reads through MiXCR, storing one row per CDR3 protein. The sample lists around 230,000 distinct CDR3 sequences, around 10% occurring once. The sample was memory (CD45RO+) T cells sorted from blood. These receptors came from a woman aged 18-30 years in good health. CDR3s include the opening cysteine and the closing phenylalanine or tryptophan. D genes are given only for firm matches. Where a row states a size, it is once, few, many or the class of an expanded clone; other rows omit it.

V,length,J,D,size,CDR3,DNA
TRBV2,12,TRBJ2-7,.,few,CASSGPGYEQYF,TGTGCCAGCAGCGGCCCCGGCTACGAGCAGTACTTC
TRBV7-2,14,TRBJ2-2,.,many,CASSFQGGTGELFF,TGTGCCAGCAGCTTTCAAGGGGGCACCGGGGAGCTGTTTTTT
TRBV7-3,15,TRBJ2-3,.,.,CASSSYSGGADTQYF,TGTGCCAGCAGCTCCTATTCAGGGGGGGCAGATACGCAGTATTTT
TRBV14,11,TRBJ2-2,.,.,CASIGDGELFF,TGTGCCAGCATTGGGGACGGCGAGCTGTTTTTT
TRBV6-2/TRBV6-3,12,TRBJ1-2,TRBD1,few,CATGQINYGYTF,TGTGCCACGGGACAGATTAACTATGGCTACACCTTC
TRBV20-1,14,TRBJ2-2,.,.,CSARGGANTGELFF,TGCAGTGCTAGAGGGGGGGCGAACACCGGGGAGCTGTTTTTT
TRBV7-6,16,TRBJ2-3,TRBD2,few,CASSALASASTDTQYF,TGTGCCAGCAGCGCACTAGCGAGTGCTAGCACAGATACGCAGTATTTT
TRBV3-1,15,TRBJ1-1,.,few,CASSPNRYGGSEAFF,TGTGCCAGCAGCCCCAACCGGTATGGAGGGTCTGAAGCTTTCTTT
TRBV7-2,16,TRBJ2-7,TRBD2,few,CASSLAAASGGYEQYF,TGTGCCAGCAGCTTAGCGGCGGCTAGCGGGGGTTACGAGCAGTACTTC
TRBV6-2/TRBV6-3,19,TRBJ2-6,.,.,CASSYYGRLEAPGANVLTF,TGTGCCAGCAGTTATTACGGCCGACTTGAGGCGCCTGGGGCCAACGTCCTGACTTTC
TRBV5-1,17,TRBJ2-2,.,many,CASSQSPGHLNTGELFF,TGCGCCAGCAGCCAATCACCGGGACACCTGAACACCGGGGAGCTGTTTTTT
TRBV6-1,14,TRBJ1-1,.,many,CASSRSGGVTEAFF,TGTGCCAGCAGTCGTTCGGGGGGGGTGACTGAAGCTTTCTTT
TRBV2,12,TRBJ2-3,TRBD1,few,CASKEQGATQYF,TGTGCCAGCAAGGAACAGGGGGCTACGCAGTATTTT
TRBV6-1,15,TRBJ1-5,TRBD1,.,CASRPRTGRPQPQHF,TGTGCCAGCAGACCCCGGACAGGGAGGCCCCAGCCCCAGCATTTT